This TCR beta chain was sequenced for a study of OX40 agonist ivuxolimab in advanced cancers. Study in general: Dose-escalation patients suffered from hepatocellular carcinoma, melanoma, renal cell or head and neck cancer. Findings and caveats of the study: The mean number of expanded clones was higher in CD8+ T cells than in CD4+.

This table comes from immunoSEQ multiplex PCR, and its TCRdb copy is limited to in-frame clones, with some not included. The sample contains roughly 67,000 clones, around 90% of which appear only once. As to this clone: No antigen is known for it.

The sample in question was CD4+ or CD8+ T cells sorted from blood, obtained in a trial of the OX40 agonist ivuxolimab. The source of this sequence is an adult with an advanced solid tumor such as melanoma, head and neck, liver or kidney cancer.

CDR3 sequence reads: CATSYELSGRAYNEQFF. In nucleotides, the CDR3 is TGTGCCACCAGCTACGAGTTAAGCGGGAGAGCCTACAATGAGCAGTTCTTC. This rearrangement joins TRBV15 to TRBJ2-1, with 8 bases lining up with TRBD2. The V gene end was trimmed by 5 bases and the J gene end by 2 bases; junction bases not matched to a gene: 11. The germline CDR1 and CDR2 sequences are LNHNV and YYDKDF (reference sequence). CDR3 length equals 17 residues.